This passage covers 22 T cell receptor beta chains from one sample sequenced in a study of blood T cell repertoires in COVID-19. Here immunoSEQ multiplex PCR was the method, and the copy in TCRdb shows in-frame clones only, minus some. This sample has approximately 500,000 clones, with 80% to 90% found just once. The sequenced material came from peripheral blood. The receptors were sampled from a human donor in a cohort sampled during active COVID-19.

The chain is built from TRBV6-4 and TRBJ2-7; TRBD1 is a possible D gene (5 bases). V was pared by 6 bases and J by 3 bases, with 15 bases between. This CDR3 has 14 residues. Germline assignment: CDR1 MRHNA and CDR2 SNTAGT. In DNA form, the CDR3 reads TGTGCCAGCAGCCACCGACAGCGCGACTACGAGCAGTACTTC. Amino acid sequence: CASSHRQRDYEQYF.

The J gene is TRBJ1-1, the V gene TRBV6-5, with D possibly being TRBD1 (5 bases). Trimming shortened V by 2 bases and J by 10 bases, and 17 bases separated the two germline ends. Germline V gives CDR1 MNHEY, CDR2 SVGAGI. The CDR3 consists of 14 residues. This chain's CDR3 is CASSYGVAGSLAFF. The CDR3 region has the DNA TGTGCCAGCAGTTACGGTGTAGCAGGGTCGTTAGCTTTCTTT.

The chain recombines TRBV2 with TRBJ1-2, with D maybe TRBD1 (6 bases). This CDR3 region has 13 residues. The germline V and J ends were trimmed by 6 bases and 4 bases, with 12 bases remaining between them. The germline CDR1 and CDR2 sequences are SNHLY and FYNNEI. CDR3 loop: CASRDSPSYGYTF. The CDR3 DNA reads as TGTGCCAGCAGGGACAGCCCCAGCTATGGCTACACCTTC.

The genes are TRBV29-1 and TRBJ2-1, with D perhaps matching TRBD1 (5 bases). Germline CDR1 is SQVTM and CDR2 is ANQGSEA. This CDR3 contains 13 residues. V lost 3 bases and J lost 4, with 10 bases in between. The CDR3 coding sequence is TGCAGCGTTGACGCTCAGGGATACAATGAGCAGTTCTTC. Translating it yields CSVDAQGYNEQFF.

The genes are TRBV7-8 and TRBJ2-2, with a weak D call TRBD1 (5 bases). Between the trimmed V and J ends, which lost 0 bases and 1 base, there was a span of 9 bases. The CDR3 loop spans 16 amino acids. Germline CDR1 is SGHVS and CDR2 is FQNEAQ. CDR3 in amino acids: CASSLATTENTGELFF. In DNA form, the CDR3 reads TGTGCCAGCAGCTTAGCGACGACAGAGAACACCGGGGAGCTGTTTTTT.

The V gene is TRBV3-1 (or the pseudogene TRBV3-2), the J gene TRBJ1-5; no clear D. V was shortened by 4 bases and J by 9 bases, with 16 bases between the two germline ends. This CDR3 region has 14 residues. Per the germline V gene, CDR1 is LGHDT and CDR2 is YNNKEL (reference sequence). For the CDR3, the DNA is TGTGCCAGCAGCCTCCGACAACCCGAGCCGCCCCAGCATTTT. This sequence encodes CASSLRQPEPPQHF.

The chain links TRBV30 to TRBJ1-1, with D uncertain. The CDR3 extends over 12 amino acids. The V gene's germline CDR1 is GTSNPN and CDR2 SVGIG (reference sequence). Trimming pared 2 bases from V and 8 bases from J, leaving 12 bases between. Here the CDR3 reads CAWSRQVTEAFF. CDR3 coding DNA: TGTGCCTGGAGTAGGCAGGTAACCGAAGCTTTCTTT.

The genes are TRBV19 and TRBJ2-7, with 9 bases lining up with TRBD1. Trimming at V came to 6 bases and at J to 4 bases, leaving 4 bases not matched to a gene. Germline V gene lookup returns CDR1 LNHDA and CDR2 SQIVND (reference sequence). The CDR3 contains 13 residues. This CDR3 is CASSRDREYEQYF. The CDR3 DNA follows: TGTGCCAGTAGCCGGGACAGGGAATACGAGCAGTACTTC.

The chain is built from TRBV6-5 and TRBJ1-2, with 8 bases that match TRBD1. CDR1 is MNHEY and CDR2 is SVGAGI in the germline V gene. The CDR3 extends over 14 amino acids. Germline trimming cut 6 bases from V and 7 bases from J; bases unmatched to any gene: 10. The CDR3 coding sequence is TGTGCCAGCAGACCCCCAGGGGGCTTTGGTGGCTACACCTTC. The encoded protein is CASRPPGGFGGYTF.

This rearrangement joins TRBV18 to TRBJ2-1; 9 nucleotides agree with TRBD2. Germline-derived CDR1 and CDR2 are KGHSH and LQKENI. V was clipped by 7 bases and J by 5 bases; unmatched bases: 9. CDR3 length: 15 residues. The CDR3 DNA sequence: TGTGCCAGCTGGCCCGGATCTAGCGGGAACAATGAGCAGTTCTTC. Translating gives CASWPGSSGNNEQFF.

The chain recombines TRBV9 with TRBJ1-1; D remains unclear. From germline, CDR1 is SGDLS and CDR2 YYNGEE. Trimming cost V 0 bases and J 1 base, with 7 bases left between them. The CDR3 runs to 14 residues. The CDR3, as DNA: TGTGCCAGCAGCGTAGTCAACAGGAACACTGAAGCTTTCTTT. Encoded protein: CASSVVNRNTEAFF.

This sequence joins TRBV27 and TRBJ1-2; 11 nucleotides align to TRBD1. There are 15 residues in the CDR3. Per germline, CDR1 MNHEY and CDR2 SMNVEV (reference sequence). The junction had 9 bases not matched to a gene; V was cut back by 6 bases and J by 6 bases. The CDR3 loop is CASSLRDRGVNGYTF. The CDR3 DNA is TGTGCCAGCAGCCTCCGGGACAGGGGGGTGAATGGCTACACCTTC.

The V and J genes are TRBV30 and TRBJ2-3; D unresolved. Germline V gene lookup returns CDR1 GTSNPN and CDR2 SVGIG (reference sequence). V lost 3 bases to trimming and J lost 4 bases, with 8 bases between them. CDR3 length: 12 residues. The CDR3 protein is CAWRQVADTQYF. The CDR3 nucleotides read TGTGCCTGGAGGCAGGTTGCAGATACGCAGTATTTT.

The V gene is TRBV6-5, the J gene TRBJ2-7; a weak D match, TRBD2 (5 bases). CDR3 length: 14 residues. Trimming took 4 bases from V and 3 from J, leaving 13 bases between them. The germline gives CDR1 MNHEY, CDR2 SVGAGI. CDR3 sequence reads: CASSSPFGSYEQYF. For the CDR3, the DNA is TGTGCCAGCAGTTCACCCTTTGGGAGCTACGAGCAGTACTTC.

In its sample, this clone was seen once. DNA for the CDR3: TGCAGCGTTGATGGTTTCAACAACTCAGGGGCCTCTGGAAACACCATATATTTT. Translating gives CSVDGFNNSGASGNTIYF. The chain carries TRBV29-1 and TRBJ1-3; D perhaps matches TRBD1 (6 bases). The CDR3 totals 18 residues. Germline V CDR1 and CDR2: SQVTM, ANQGSEA. The ends were cut back, 3 bases at V and 0 bases at J, with 21 bases in the middle.

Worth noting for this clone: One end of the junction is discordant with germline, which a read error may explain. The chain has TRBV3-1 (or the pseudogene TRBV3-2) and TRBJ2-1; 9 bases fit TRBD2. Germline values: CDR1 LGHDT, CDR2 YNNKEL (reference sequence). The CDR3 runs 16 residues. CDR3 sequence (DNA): TGTGCCAGCACCCAATGGGGCGGGAGGGTTGGCAATGAGCAGTTCTTC. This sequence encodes CASTQWGGRVGNEQFF.

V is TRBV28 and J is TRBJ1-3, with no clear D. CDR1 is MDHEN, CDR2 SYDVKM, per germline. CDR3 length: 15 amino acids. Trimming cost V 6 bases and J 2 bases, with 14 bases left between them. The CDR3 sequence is CASSPRVKTGNTIYF. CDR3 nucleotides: TGTGCCAGCAGCCCTCGGGTAAAAACTGGAAACACCATATATTTT.

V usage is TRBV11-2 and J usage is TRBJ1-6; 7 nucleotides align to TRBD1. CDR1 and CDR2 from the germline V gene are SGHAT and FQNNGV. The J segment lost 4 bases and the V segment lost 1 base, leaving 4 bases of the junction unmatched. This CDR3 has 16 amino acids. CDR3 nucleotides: TGTGCCAGCAGCTTAGCAGGGGGACTTTATAATTCACCCCTCCACTTT. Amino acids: CASSLAGGLYNSPLHF.

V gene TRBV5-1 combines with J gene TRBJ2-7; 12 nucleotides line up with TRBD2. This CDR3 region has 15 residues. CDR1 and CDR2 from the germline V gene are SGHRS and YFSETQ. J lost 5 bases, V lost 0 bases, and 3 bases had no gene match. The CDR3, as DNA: TGCGCCAGCAGCTTGGGACTAGCGGGAGCCAACGAGCAGTACTTC. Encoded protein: CASSLGLAGANEQYF. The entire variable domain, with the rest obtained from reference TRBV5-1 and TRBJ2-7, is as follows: KAGVTQTPRYLIKTRGQQVTLSCSPISGHRSVSWYQQTPGQGLQFLFEYFSETQRNKGNFPGRFSGRQFSNSRSEMNVSTLELGDSALYLCASSLGLAGANEQYFGPGTRLTVT.

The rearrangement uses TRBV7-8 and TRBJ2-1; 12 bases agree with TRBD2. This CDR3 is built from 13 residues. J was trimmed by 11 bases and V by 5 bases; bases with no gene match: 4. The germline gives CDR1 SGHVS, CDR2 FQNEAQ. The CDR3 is CASSPSGGAKQFF. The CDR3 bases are TGTGCCAGCAGCCCTAGCGGGGGGGCCAAGCAGTTCTTC.

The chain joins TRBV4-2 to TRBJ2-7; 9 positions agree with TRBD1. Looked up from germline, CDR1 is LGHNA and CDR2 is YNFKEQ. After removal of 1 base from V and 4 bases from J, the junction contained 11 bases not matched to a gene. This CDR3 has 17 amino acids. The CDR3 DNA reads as TGTGCCAGCAGCCAAGCCGCGAGGACAGGGGTCGCATACGAGCAGTACTTC. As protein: CASSQAARTGVAYEQYF.

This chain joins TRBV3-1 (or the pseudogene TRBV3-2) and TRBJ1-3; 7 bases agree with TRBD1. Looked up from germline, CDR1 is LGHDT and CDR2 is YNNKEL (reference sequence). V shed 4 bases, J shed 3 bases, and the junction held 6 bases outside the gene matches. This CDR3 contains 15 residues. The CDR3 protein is CASSLTGELGNTIYF. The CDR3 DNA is TGTGCCAGCAGCCTTACAGGGGAACTTGGAAACACCATATATTTT.